This entry features one T cell receptor beta chain sequence. The antigen remains unidentified. Primers included in the PCR were 60 Vbeta and 13 Jbeta primers. Produced via immunoSEQ multiplex PCR; TCRdb's table is partial and in-frame only. The sample totals about 160,000 clones. This specimen belongs to a study of cytomegalovirus exposure and HLA in healthy donors. Whole-study findings and limits: For most subjects, TCR beta sequences were reported to predict HLA-A and HLA-B alleles with accuracy. With later analysis, a missense DCLRE1C variant became linked to TCR beta V- and J-gene trimming. The authors listed some 160 TCR beta chains as cytomegalovirus-associated.

Trimming removed 3 bases from V and 4 bases from J, with 12 bases in between. CDR1 and CDR2 (germline): MNHNS, SASEGT. The CDR3 loop spans 14 amino acids. The sequenced material came from PBMCs. The chain combines TRBV6-1 with TRBJ1-1; D gene ambiguous. The receptor was isolated from a man under 40 in good health and CMV-seronegative. CDR3 sequence: CASSDLNRGTEAFF. DNA of the CDR3: TGTGCCAGCAGTGATCTGAACCGGGGCACTGAAGCTTTCTTT.